This T cell receptor (beta chain) comes out of a study of shared clonotypes between healthy human individuals. This clone was found once. Samples underwent the assay at deep level. Clones were sequenced by immunoSEQ multiplex PCR, and TCRdb holds only the in-frame ones, with some missing. Altogether approximately 1.1 million clones are present, about four fifths being singletons, with the ten largest covering about 0.52%. Germline V lookup: CDR1 MNHEY, CDR2 SMNVEV (reference sequence). V lost 3 bases to trimming and J lost 10 bases, with 18 bases between them. This CDR3 has 15 residues. Material for sequencing was memory CD4+ T cells from PBMCs. Specified subset: CD45RA-negative fraction. The sequence was collected from a young man in good health. Some clones in this sample may be carry-over from other donors' samples. V and J are TRBV27 and TRBJ1-4, with a weak D call TRBD1 (6 bases). In DNA form, the CDR3 reads TGTGCCAGCAGTTTCGGGACAACGATGATAGGAAAACTGTTTTTT. Its translation is CASSFGTTMIGKLFF.